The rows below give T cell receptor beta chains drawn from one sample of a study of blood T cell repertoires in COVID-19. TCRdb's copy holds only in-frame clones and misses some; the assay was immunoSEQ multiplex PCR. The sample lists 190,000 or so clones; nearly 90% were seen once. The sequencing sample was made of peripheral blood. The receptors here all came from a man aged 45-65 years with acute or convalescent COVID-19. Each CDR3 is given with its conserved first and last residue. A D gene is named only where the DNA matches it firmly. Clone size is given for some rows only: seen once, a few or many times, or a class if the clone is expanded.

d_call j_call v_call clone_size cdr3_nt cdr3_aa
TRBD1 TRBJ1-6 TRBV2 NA TGTGCCAGCAGTCAAGGACAGGCTGGGAGATCACCCCTCCACTTT CASSQGQAGRSPLHF
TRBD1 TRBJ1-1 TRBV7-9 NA TGTGCCAGCAGCGCGAGACAGGGCAGGAACACTGAAGCTTTCTTT CASSARQGRNTEAFF
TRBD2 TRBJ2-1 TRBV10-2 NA TGCGCCAGCAGTGACGGGACTAGCGGGTACAATGAGCAGTTCTTC CASSDGTSGYNEQFF
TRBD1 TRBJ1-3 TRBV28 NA TGTGCCAGCAAGGGGACCTCAGACAGGGTATGGAACACCATATATTTT CASKGTSDRVWNTIYF
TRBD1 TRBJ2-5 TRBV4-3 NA TGCGCCAGCAGCCAAGGTAACGACAGGGGAGAGACCCAGTACTTC CASSQGNDRGETQYF
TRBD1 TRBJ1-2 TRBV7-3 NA TGTGCCAGCAGCTCCGGGACAGGGGTTGGCTACACCTTC CASSSGTGVGYTF
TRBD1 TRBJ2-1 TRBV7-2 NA TGTGCCAGCAGCACGACAGGGGGCCATGAGCAGTTCTTC CASSTTGGHEQFF
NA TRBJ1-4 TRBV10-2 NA TGCGCCAGCAGTGAAGAGGAAAAACTGTTTTTT CASSEEEKLFF
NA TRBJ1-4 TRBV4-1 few TGCGCCAGCAGCCTCCAGGCGCCCGAAGGTGAAAAACTGTTTTTT CASSLQAPEGEKLFF
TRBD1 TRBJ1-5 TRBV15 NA TGTGCCACCAGCAAAGCACCCGGGACAGGGGCTTTCGGAAGCAATCAGCCCCAGCATTTT CATSKAPGTGAFGSNQPQHF
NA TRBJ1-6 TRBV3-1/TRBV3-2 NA TGTGCCAGCAGCCACGGGGTCGAGGGAATTAATTCACCCCTCCACTTT CASSHGVEGINSPLHF
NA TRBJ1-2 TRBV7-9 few TGTGCCAGCAGGCCCGGCGGGGCCGGGGGCTATGGCTACACCTTC CASRPGGAGGYGYTF
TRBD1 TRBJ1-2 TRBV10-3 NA TGTGCCATCAGTGAGGGACCGGGACAGAGGTTGTGGGGCTACACCTTC CAISEGPGQRLWGYTF
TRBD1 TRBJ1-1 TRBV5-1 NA TGCGCCAGCAGCCAAGGACAGGGCTTCGACACTGAAGCTTTCTTT CASSQGQGFDTEAFF
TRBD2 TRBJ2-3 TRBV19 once TGTGCCAGTAGTTTTCTAACGGGGCGGGAGAGGTCCGGAGATACGCAGTATTTT CASSFLTGRERSGDTQYF
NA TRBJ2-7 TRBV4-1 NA TGCGCCAGCAGCCAAGAGTGGAGGGGGCGGTACGAGCAGTACTTC CASSQEWRGRYEQYF
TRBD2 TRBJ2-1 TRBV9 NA TGTGCCAGCAGCGTAGCTAGCGGGGCTGGTGAGCAGTTCTTC CASSVASGAGEQFF
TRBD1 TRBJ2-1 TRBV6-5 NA TGTGCCACCACGCCCAGACAGGGTGGCTACAATGAGCAGTTCTTC CATTPRQGGYNEQFF
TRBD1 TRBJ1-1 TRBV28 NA TGTGCCAGCAGGCCTCTATACAGGGGTCGGACTGAAGCTTTCTTT CASRPLYRGRTEAFF
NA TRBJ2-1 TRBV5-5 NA TGTGCCAGCAGCTTGGCTGGACACTCCTCCTACAATGAGCAGTTCTTC CASSLAGHSSYNEQFF
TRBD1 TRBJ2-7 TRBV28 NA TGTGCCAGCAGCCGACAGGGTATCTCCTACGAGCAGTACTTC CASSRQGISYEQYF
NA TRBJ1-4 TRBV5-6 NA TGTGCCAGCAGCTCCCAGTATGGTGAAAAACTGTTTTTT CASSSQYGEKLFF
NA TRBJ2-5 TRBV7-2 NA TGTGCCAGCAGCTTAGCGTCCACGCGAGCAGAGACCCAGTACTTC CASSLASTRAETQYF
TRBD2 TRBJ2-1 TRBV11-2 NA TGTGCCAGCAGCTATGCGAGGACTAGCGGGGGGATCTTC CASSYARTSGGIF
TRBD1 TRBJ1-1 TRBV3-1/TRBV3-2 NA TGTGCCAGCAGCCAAGCAGGGGGCGGATACACTGAAGCTTTCTTT CASSQAGGGYTEAFF
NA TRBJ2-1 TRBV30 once TGTGCCTGGACCCTCGGTTATGTCGGGGGAAATGAGCAGTTCTTC CAWTLGYVGGNEQFF
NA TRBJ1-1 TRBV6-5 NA TGTGCCAGCAACCTCAGGGCTGACACTGAAGCTTTCTTT CASNLRADTEAFF
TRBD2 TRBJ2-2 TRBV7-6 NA TGTGCCAGCAGCCTGCGGACTAGCGGGAACACCGGGGAGCTGTTTTTT CASSLRTSGNTGELFF
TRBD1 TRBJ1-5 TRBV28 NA TGTGCCAGCAGTTTGGGACAGGATAGAATCCCCCAGCATTTT CASSLGQDRIPQHF
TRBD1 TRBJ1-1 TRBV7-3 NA TGTGCCAGCAGCTTACTCCCAGGGGGCTATTCTGAAGCTTTCTTT CASSLLPGGYSEAFF
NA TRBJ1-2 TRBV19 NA TGTGCCAGTAGGAAAGAAGCCCTGAGGGGCTACACCTTC CASRKEALRGYTF
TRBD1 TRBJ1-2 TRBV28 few TGTGCCAGCACCAGGACAGGATTTAGTGGCTACACCTTC CASTRTGFSGYTF
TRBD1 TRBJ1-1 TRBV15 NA TGTGCCACCAGCAGAGTGGGGACAGGGGGCAGGGACACTGAAGCTTTCTTT CATSRVGTGGRDTEAFF
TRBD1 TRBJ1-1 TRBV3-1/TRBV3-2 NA TGTGCCAGCACGCGATGGGGACAGGGGGACACTGAAGCTTTCTTT CASTRWGQGDTEAFF
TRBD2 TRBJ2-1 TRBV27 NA TGTGCCAGCAGTTCCGCTTTCGGGTCACTAGCGGGAGGATACAATGAGCAGTTCTTC CASSSAFGSLAGGYNEQFF
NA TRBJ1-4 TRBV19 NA TGTGCCAGTAGTCTATATTGGACTAATGAAAAACTGTTTTTT CASSLYWTNEKLFF
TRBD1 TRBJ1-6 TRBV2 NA TGTGCCAGCAGTACAGGGGTCTACTCACCCCTCCACTTT CASSTGVYSPLHF
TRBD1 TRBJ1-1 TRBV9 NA TGTGCCAGACCCCAGGGGGTGGAGGACACTGAAGCTTTCTTT CARPQGVEDTEAFF
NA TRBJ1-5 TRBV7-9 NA TGTGCCAGCAGCTTAGTAGTCGGGGAGAATAGCAATCAGCCCCAGCATTTT CASSLVVGENSNQPQHF
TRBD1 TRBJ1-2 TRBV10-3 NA TGTGCCATCAGCGACGGGACAGATTATGGCTACACCTTC CAISDGTDYGYTF
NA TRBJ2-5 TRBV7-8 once TGTGCCAGCAGCTTAGACAGAGCAGAGACCCAGTACTTC CASSLDRAETQYF
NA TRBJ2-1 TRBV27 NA TGTGCCAGCAACTCCAAGGTTGGTCCCGGGGATGAGCAGTTCTTC CASNSKVGPGDEQFF
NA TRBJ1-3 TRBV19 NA TGTGCCAGTAGTATACTCGGCCGGGTTAACTCTGGAAACACCATATATTTT CASSILGRVNSGNTIYF
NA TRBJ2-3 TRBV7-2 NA TGTGCCAGCAGCTCGGGCGGGACTAGCACAGATACGCAGTATTTT CASSSGGTSTDTQYF
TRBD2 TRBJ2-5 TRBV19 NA TGTGCCAGTAGTTCGCAGAGGACTAGTGGGGCGACCCAGTACTTC CASSSQRTSGATQYF